These 27 T cell receptor beta chains came from one sample sequenced in a study of regulatory T cells in long-lasting Graves disease. Time point of the sample: newly diagnosed GD, antithyroid drugs for less than 3 months. Preparation of the TCR library used RNA extracted from PBMCs. Library construction for TCR beta used iRepertoire HTBI primers and Arm-PCR of CDR3 regions. Each CDR3 protein gets one entry after TCRdb re-called the multiplex PCR reads with MiXCR. The profile shows roughly 410,000 distinct CDR3 sequences, approximately 15% of them singletons. The data were also submitted as part of a second study, on T cells in Graves' hyperthyroidism and ophthalmopathy.

The sample here was peripheral blood mononuclear cells (PBMCs), taken at new diagnosis, from a patient treated with antithyroid drugs. The receptors stem from a woman between 35 and 50 years old with Graves disease.

This clonotype was counted many times. This chain joins TRBV6-2 or TRBV6-3 and TRBJ2-5; TRBD2 aligns across 11 bases. The J call may be faulty, since TRBJ2-1 better matches the DNA end. The CDR3 consists of 15 residues. Germline V gene lookup returns CDR1 MNHEY and CDR2 SVGEGT. The CDR3 loop reads CASSQPGLAANEQFF. The DNA of the CDR3 is TGTGCCAGCAGTCAACCGGGACTAGCGGCCAATGAGCAGTTCTTC.

The sample holds many counts of this clonotype. The chain couples TRBV12-3 or TRBV12-4 to TRBJ2-1; D gene unclear. Trimming left V 3 bases short and J 10 bases short, with 16 bases between. This CDR3 contains 14 residues. DNA of the CDR3: TGTGCCAGCAGTTTGGGCCACAACCTTGGGGAGCAGTTCTTC. It translates to CASSLGHNLGEQFF.

The table lists this clonotype with many counts. This chain links TRBV7-2 with TRBJ2-3; 10 nucleotides align to TRBD2. Unmatched junction bases numbered 9, after V lost 5 bases and J lost 1 base. This CDR3 spans 17 amino acids. The V gene's germline CDR1 is SGHTA and CDR2 FQGNSA. The CDR3 sequence is CASSEDLAGEGTDTQYF. The CDR3 DNA is TGTGCCAGCAGCGAAGACCTAGCGGGAGAGGGCACAGATACGCAGTATTTT.

The rearrangement links TRBV2 to TRBJ2-1, with 10 bases aligning to TRBD1. The CDR3 is 17 residues long. With 4 bases clipped from V and 8 bases from J, the junction kept 14 bases outside the gene matches. Germline V gives CDR1 SNHLY, CDR2 FYNNEI. CDR3 in amino acids: CASSVSSGTGAHDEQFF. CDR3 sequence (DNA): TGTGCCAGCAGTGTCTCTTCCGGGACAGGGGCGCACGATGAGCAGTTCTTC.

In this sample, this clonotype turned up many times. The chain carries TRBV11-2 and TRBJ2-7, with TRBD2 as a possible D gene (5 bases). Trimming shortened V by 5 bases and J by 2 bases, and 13 bases separated the two germline ends. The CDR3 sequence is 14 residues long. Germline V gene lookup returns CDR1 SGHAT and CDR2 FQNNGV. CDR3 amino acids: CASSLRGQPYEQYF. CDR3 coding DNA: TGTGCCAGCAGCCTTCGAGGGCAGCCCTACGAGCAGTACTTC.

This clonotype has more than one count but fewer than ten. This may arise from a read error, as a much more abundant clone is one base away. The chain employs TRBV7-3 and TRBJ2-5, with TRBD2 as a possible D gene (6 bases). CDR3 length: 15 amino acids. Germline loops: CDR1 SGHTA, CDR2 FQGTGA. CDR3 in amino acids: CAGSLSGGVGETQYF. The CDR3, as DNA: TGTGCCGGCAGCTTATCCGGGGGAGTGGGGGAGACCCAGTACTTC. The entire variable domain, with the rest obtained from reference TRBV7-3 and TRBJ2-5, is as follows: GAGVSQTPSNKVTEKGKYVELRCDPISGHTALYWYRQSLGQGPEFLIYFQGTGAADDSGLPNDRFFAVRPEGSVSTLKIQRTERGDSAVYLCAGSLSGGVGETQYFGPGTRLLVL.

This clonotype came up many times. This chain uses TRBV12-3 or TRBV12-4 with TRBJ2-5; D call uncertain. The length of the CDR3 is 15 residues. V lost 6 bases to trimming and J lost 1 base, with 15 bases between them. The DNA for the CDR3 is TGTGCCAGCAGCCAACTTGGGCCCTCCCAAGAGACCCAGTACTTC. It translates to CASSQLGPSQETQYF.

This clonotype has a count of ten or more. This chain joins TRBV29-1 and TRBJ2-7; D might be TRBD2 (6 bases). The germline V gene has CDR1 SQVTM and CDR2 ANQGSEA. The CDR3 is 17 residues long. Trimming removed 1 base from V and 5 bases from J, with 24 bases in between. CDR3 sequence (DNA): TGCAGCGTTGAAGCAATACCAATGGGGGGAGGTCGACACGAGCAGTACTTC. Encoded protein: CSVEAIPMGGGRHEQYF.

This clonotype was detected ten times or more. This chain links TRBV3-1 with TRBJ2-7; the match to TRBD1 covers 9 bases. This CDR3 has 13 amino acids. The V and J ends lost 3 bases and 4 bases, in that order; junction bases with no gene match: 1. The V gene's germline CDR1 is LGHDT and CDR2 YNNKEL (reference sequence). The CDR3 nucleotides are TGTGCCAGCAGCCAGGGGACAGGGTACGAGCAGTACTTC. It translates to CASSQGTGYEQYF.

To note about this clonotype: The junction shows a germline mismatch at one end, possibly a read error. This chain connects TRBV6-2 or TRBV6-3 to TRBJ1-2; TRBD1 might be the D (5 bases). In germline, CDR1 is MNHEY, CDR2 SVGEGT. CDR3 length equals 13 residues. CDR3 region: CASSRGTLYGCTF. The CDR3 nucleotides are TGTGCCAGCAGTCGAGGGACCCTCTATGGCTGCACCTTC.

This clonotype was found a few times. This sequence joins TRBV2 and TRBJ1-3, with D hard to call. V lost 1 base and J 0 bases, leaving 13 bases between the germline ends. The CDR3 has 17 residues. CDR1 SNHLY and CDR2 FYNNEI come from the germline V gene. CDR3 sequence (DNA): TGTGCCAGCAGTGAAGAGAGTATCGGAGCCTCTGGAAACACCATATATTTT. Protein product: CASSEESIGASGNTIYF. Supplemented by reference TRBV2 and TRBJ1-3, the full variable domain reads EPEVTQTPSHQVTQMGQEVILRCVPISNHLYFYWYRQILGQKVEFLVSFYNNEISEKSEIFDDQFSVERPDGSNFTLKIRSTKLEDSAMYFCASSEESIGASGNTIYFGEGSWLTVV.

This clonotype was counted at least ten times. The chain has TRBV9 and TRBJ2-7; 8 bases match TRBD2. CDR3 length equals 13 residues. With V trimmed by 4 bases and J by 6 bases, 6 bases remained unmatched. Looked up from germline, CDR1 is SGDLS and CDR2 is YYNGEE. CDR3 sequence reads: CASSRVSGIEQYF. The CDR3 nucleotides read TGTGCCAGCAGCAGGGTTAGCGGGATCGAGCAGTACTTC.

This clonotype occurred many times. The rearrangement links TRBV2 to TRBJ2-7, with TRBD2 matching 13 bases. V shed 8 bases and J 0 bases; nucleotides not matched to a gene: 10. Germline CDR1 reads SNHLY; CDR2 reads FYNNEI. This CDR3 is built from 17 residues. This CDR3 is CASQLAGGPQSSYEQYF. CDR3 in DNA: TGTGCCAGCCAACTAGCGGGAGGGCCTCAGAGCTCCTACGAGCAGTACTTC.

This clonotype was seen at least ten times. The genes are TRBV12-3 or TRBV12-4 and TRBJ2-7; TRBD1 might be the D (8 bases). V lost 7 bases, J lost 5 bases, and 18 bases lay in between. The CDR3 runs 14 residues. For the CDR3, the DNA is TGTGCCAGCAAGCTGACAGGGGAGGGCCACGAGCAGTACTTC. This gives the protein CASKLTGEGHEQYF.

In this sample, this clonotype turned up many times. V usage is TRBV5-1 and J usage is TRBJ2-1; no clear D. CDR3 length equals 18 residues. Germline CDR1 is SGHRS and CDR2 is YFSETQ. V was pared by 4 bases and J by 0 bases, with 20 bases between. The CDR3 DNA reads as TGCGCCAGCAGCCTTGGCATTCGTACAGTCCTCTCCTACAATGAGCAGTTCTTC. Translation gives CASSLGIRTVLSYNEQFF. Variable domain in full (rest from reference TRBV5-1 and TRBJ2-1): KAGVTQTPRYLIKTRGQQVTLSCSPISGHRSVSWYQQTPGQGLQFLFEYFSETQRNKGNFPGRFSGRQFSNSRSEMNVSTLELGDSALYLCASSLGIRTVLSYNEQFFGPGTRLTVL.

This clonotype was seen at least ten times. The chain couples TRBV29-1 to TRBJ2-3, with 7 bases that match TRBD2. The germline V gene encodes CDR1 SQVTM and CDR2 ANQGSEA. The length of the CDR3 is 14 residues. With 4 bases clipped from V and 1 base from J, the junction kept 5 bases outside the gene matches. The CDR3: CSVGGGGGTDTQYF. DNA of the CDR3: TGCAGCGTTGGTGGGGGGGGAGGCACAGATACGCAGTATTTT.

This clonotype showed up just a few times. A much larger clone differs from this one at a single base, so this may be a read error. The V gene is TRBV28, the J gene TRBJ2-7, with TRBD2 matching over 9 bases. This CDR3 has 16 amino acids. Germline V gene sequence: CDR1 MDHEN, CDR2 SYDVKM. Trimming cost V 4 bases and J 0 bases; bases outside gene matches: 7. This chain's CDR3 is CASSSSLAGLSYEQYF. Here the CDR3 DNA reads TGTGCCAGCAGTTCCTCACTAGCGGGCCTCTCCTACGAGCAGTACTTC.

This clonotype came up once. The V and J genes are TRBV27 and TRBJ1-1; D is perhaps TRBD1 (5 bases). This CDR3 region has 14 residues. Germline loops: CDR1 MNHEY, CDR2 SMNVEV (reference sequence). V lost 5 bases and J lost 2, with 12 bases in between. The CDR3 nucleotides read TGTGCCAGCAGTACCCAGACAGCTAACACTGAAGCTTTCTTT. It yields the protein CASSTQTANTEAFF.

For this clonotype: This may arise from a read error, as a much more abundant clone is one base away. The chain has TRBV30 and TRBJ2-1; D could derive from TRBD1 or TRBD2 (6 bases each). The better agreement between TRBJ2-3 and the DNA end casts doubt on the J call. Germline loops: CDR1 GTSNPN, CDR2 SVGIG (reference sequence). The CDR3 is 14 residues long. The CDR3 sequence is CAWSVWQGGGTQYF. The DNA for the CDR3 is TGTGCCTGGAGTGTATGGCAAGGGGGAGGTACGCAGTATTTT.

The CDR3 region is CASSPPPGVRNYGYTF. DNA of the CDR3: TGTGCCAGCAGCCCCCCACCAGGGGTAAGGAACTATGGCTACACCTTC. J is TRBJ1-2 and V is TRBV4-2, with D maybe TRBD1 (6 bases). CDR3 length: 16 amino acids. The V and J ends lost 4 bases and 2 bases respectively, with 17 bases between them. Looked up from germline, CDR1 is LGHNA and CDR2 is YNFKEQ.

The V call is TRBV20-1, the J call TRBJ1-1, with unresolved D. The ends were cut back, 7 bases at V and 4 bases at J, with 10 bases in the middle. The CDR3 is 11 residues long. CDR1 is DFQATT, CDR2 SNEGSKA, per germline (reference sequence). DNA of the CDR3: TGCAGTGTTGACTCCAGCACTGAAGCTTTCTTT. Translating gives CSVDSSTEAFF.

The chain uses TRBV27 and TRBJ2-6; D remains unclear. The germline V gene encodes CDR1 MNHEY and CDR2 SMNVEV (reference sequence). CDR3 size: 15 residues. The germline V and J ends were trimmed by 6 bases and 2 bases, with 11 bases remaining between them. The CDR3 reads CASSQYNPGANVLTF. DNA for the CDR3: TGTGCCAGCAGCCAATACAACCCTGGGGCCAACGTCCTGACTTTC.

Ten or more counts support this clonotype. The V call is TRBV28, the J call TRBJ1-2, with 8 bases matching TRBD1. Per germline, CDR1 MDHEN and CDR2 SYDVKM. V shed 5 bases and J 4 bases; nucleotides not matched to a gene: 12. The CDR3 sequence is 16 residues long. CDR3 sequence (DNA): TGTGCCAGCAGTCCCTCCTACAGGGGGTCACTCTATGGCTACACCTTC. Translated: CASSPSYRGSLYGYTF.

This clonotype was picked up many times. The genes are TRBV6-1 and TRBJ1-5; D is unclear. The CDR3 loop spans 13 amino acids. CDR1 is MNHNS, CDR2 SASEGT, per germline. V dropped 9 bases and J dropped 7 bases, with 16 bases sitting between them. In DNA form, the CDR3 reads TGTGCCAGTTCGGCTTTCCCGGAGCAGCCCCAGCATTTT. It translates to CASSAFPEQPQHF.

This clonotype was recorded many times. V gene TRBV9 combines with J gene TRBJ2-7; TRBD1 is a possible D gene (6 bases). Trimming stripped 0 bases from V and 2 bases from J, with 12 bases between. CDR1 is SGDLS and CDR2 is YYNGEE in the germline V gene. The CDR3 has 15 residues. The CDR3 region has the DNA TGTGCCAGCAGCGTAGGTCAGGGGTTCACCTACGAGCAGTACTTC. It codes for CASSVGQGFTYEQYF.

Many counts were recorded for this clonotype. The V and J genes are TRBV7-3 and TRBJ2-1, with D perhaps matching TRBD2 (6 bases). Trimming cost V 4 bases and J 2 bases, with 12 bases left between them. This CDR3 has 15 residues. CDR1 and CDR2 from the germline V gene are SGHTA and FQGTGA. As DNA, the CDR3 is TGTGCCAGCAGCTCTCGGGACTCGCCCTACAATGAGCAGTTCTTC. Its protein is CASSSRDSPYNEQFF.

In this sample, this clonotype turned up many times. The chain links TRBV3-1 to TRBJ2-2; D unresolved. Per the germline V gene, CDR1 is LGHDT and CDR2 is YNNKEL (reference sequence). This CDR3 is built from 16 residues. V was shortened by 1 base and J by 1 base, with 10 bases between the two germline ends. CDR3 region: CASSQGHSLNTGELFF. CDR3 bases: TGTGCCAGCAGCCAAGGGCACTCCTTGAACACCGGGGAGCTGTTTTTT.